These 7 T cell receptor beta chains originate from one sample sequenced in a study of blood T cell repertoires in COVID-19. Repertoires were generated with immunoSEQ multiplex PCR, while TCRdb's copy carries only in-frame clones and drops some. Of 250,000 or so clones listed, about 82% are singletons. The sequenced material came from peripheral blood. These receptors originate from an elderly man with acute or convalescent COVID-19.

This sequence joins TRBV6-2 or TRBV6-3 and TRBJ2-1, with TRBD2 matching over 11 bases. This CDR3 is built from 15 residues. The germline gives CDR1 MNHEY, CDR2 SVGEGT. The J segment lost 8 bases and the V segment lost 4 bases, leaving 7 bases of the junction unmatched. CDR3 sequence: CASSLVAGGPHEQFF. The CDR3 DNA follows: TGTGCCAGCAGTTTAGTAGCGGGAGGGCCCCATGAGCAGTTCTTC.

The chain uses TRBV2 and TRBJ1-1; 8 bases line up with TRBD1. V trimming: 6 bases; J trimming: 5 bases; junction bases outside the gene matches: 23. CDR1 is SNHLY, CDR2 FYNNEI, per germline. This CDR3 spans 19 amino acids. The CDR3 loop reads CASRASRGDRGSLGTEAFF. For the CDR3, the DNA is TGTGCCAGCAGAGCTTCAAGGGGAGACAGGGGTTCTCTAGGTACTGAAGCTTTCTTT. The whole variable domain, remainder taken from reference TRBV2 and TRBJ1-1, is EPEVTQTPSHQVTQMGQEVILRCVPISNHLYFYWYRQILGQKVEFLVSFYNNEISEKSEIFDDQFSVERPDGSNFTLKIRSTKLEDSAMYFCASRASRGDRGSLGTEAFFGQGTRLTVV.

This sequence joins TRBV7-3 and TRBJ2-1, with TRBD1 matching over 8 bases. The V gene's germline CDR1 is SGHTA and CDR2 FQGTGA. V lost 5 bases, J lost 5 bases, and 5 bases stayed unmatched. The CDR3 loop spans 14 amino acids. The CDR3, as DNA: TGTGCCAGCAGCCCACAGACAGGGGACAATGAGCAGTTCTTC. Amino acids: CASSPQTGDNEQFF.

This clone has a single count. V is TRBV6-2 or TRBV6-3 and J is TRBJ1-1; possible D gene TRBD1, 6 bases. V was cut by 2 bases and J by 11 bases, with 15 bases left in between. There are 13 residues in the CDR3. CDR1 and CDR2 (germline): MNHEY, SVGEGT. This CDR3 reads CASSYTKGQSAFF. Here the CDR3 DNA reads TGTGCCAGCAGTTACACAAAGGGACAATCGGCTTTCTTT.

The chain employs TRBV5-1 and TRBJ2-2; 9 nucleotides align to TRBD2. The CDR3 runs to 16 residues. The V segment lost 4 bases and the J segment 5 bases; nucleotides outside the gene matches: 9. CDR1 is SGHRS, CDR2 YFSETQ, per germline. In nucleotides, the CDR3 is TGCGCCAGCAGCGCCCTAGCGGGAACGATTACCGGGGAGCTGTTTTTT. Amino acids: CASSALAGTITGELFF.

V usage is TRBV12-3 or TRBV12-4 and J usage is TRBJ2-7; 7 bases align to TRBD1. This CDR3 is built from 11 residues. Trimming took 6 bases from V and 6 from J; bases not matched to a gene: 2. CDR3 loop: CASRHRGEQYF. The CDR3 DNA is TGTGCCAGCAGGCACAGGGGCGAGCAGTACTTC.

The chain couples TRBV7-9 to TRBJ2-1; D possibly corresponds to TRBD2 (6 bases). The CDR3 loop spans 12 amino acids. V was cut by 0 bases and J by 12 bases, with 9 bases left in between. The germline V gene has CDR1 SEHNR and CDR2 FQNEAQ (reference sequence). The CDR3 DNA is TGTGCCAGCAGCTTAGCGTTGGGGGGGCAGTTCTTC. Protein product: CASSLALGGQFF. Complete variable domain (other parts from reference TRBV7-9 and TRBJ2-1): DTGVSQNPRHKITKRGQNVTFRCDPISEHNRLYWYRQTLGQGPEFLTYFQNEAQLEKSRLLSDRFSAERPKGSFSTLEIQRTEQGDSAMYLCASSLALGGQFFGPGTRLTVL.